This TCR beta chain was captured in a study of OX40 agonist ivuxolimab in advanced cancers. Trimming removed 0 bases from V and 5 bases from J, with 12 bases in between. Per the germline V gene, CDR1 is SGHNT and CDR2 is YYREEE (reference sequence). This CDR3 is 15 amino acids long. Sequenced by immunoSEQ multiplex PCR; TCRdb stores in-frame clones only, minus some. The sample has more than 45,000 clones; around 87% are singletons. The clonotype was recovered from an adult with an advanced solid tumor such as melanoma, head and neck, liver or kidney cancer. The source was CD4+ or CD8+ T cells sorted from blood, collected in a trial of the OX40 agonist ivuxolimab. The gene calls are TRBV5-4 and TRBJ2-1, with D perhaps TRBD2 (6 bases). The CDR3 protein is CASSLVSGHNNEQFF. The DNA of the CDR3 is TGTGCCAGCAGCTTGGTCAGCGGGCATAACAATGAGCAGTTCTTC.